The 16 T cell receptor beta chains presented below share a single source sample, sequenced in a study of blood T cell repertoires in COVID-19. Produced via immunoSEQ multiplex PCR; TCRdb's table is partial and in-frame only. The sample holds approximately 59,000 clones, around 80% seen once. Material: peripheral blood. These receptors were taken from a man at least 80 years old with acute or convalescent COVID-19.

The V and J genes are TRBV18 and TRBJ2-5; TRBD1 matches at 12 bases. J gave up 4 bases and V 2 bases, and 5 bases lay outside the gene matches. This CDR3 has 16 amino acids. Germline CDR1 and CDR2: KGHSH and LQKENI. CDR3 amino acids: CASSPAGQGARETQYF. The CDR3, as DNA: TGTGCCAGCTCACCAGCGGGACAGGGGGCGCGAGAGACCCAGTACTTC.

This chain links TRBV29-1 with TRBJ2-5, with 9 bases aligning to TRBD1. The CDR3 covers 14 residues. V gave up 2 bases and J gave up 4 bases; unmatched junction bases: 5. CDR1 is SQVTM, CDR2 ANQGSEA, per germline. The DNA for the CDR3 is TGCAGCGTTGAACCGGGACAGGGTATAGAGACCCAGTACTTC. Protein: CSVEPGQGIETQYF.

This sequence joins TRBV5-1 and TRBJ2-2; a weak D match, TRBD1 (6 bases). The germline V gene encodes CDR1 SGHRS and CDR2 YFSETQ. The CDR3 extends over 16 amino acids. Trimming cost V 1 base and J 0 bases, with 10 bases left between them. The CDR3 is CASSLRTATNTGELFF. The DNA of the CDR3 is TGCGCCAGCAGCTTGCGGACAGCCACGAACACCGGGGAGCTGTTTTTT.

The chain combines TRBV24-1 with TRBJ2-7, with D possibly TRBD2 on 6 matching bases. The CDR3 runs to 13 residues. Trimming left V 7 bases short and J 3 bases short, with 12 bases between. CDR1 is KGHDR and CDR2 is SFDVKD in the germline V gene. Written as DNA, the CDR3 is TGTGCCACCAGGGGGGAGGCCAGCTACGAGCAGTACTTC. It encodes CATRGEASYEQYF.

The chain couples TRBV28 to TRBJ2-3; D unresolved. Germline CDR1 is MDHEN and CDR2 is SYDVKM. Trimming took off 10 bases at V and 8 bases at J, with 10 bases between the two ends. This CDR3 spans 10 amino acids. Here the CDR3 DNA reads TGTGCCACTCAAACCAGTACGCAGTATTTT. The encoded protein is CATQTSTQYF.

This chain links TRBV28 with TRBJ2-7, with 7 bases identical to TRBD1. Germline CDR1 is MDHEN and CDR2 is SYDVKM. The CDR3 totals 16 residues. The J segment lost 5 bases and the V segment lost 2 bases, leaving 12 bases of the junction unmatched. CDR3 sequence reads: CASSLPLTGTYDEQYF. DNA for the CDR3: TGTGCCAGCAGTTTACCGCTGACAGGGACCTACGACGAGCAGTACTTC. The full variable domain, with the rest looked up from reference TRBV28 and TRBJ2-7, is DVKVTQSSRYLVKRTGEKVFLECVQDMDHENMFWYRQDPGLGLRLIYFSYDVKMKEKGDIPEGYSVSREKKERFSLILESASTNQTSMYLCASSLPLTGTYDEQYFGPGTRLTVT.

V and J are TRBV2 and TRBJ2-3; D ambiguous. Germline V CDR1 and CDR2: SNHLY, FYNNEI. V was trimmed by 10 bases and J by 1 base, leaving 9 bases between them. The CDR3 is made up of 12 amino acids. Here the CDR3 DNA reads TGTGCCACCAGCCAGGGCACAGATACGCAGTATTTT. Translation: CATSQGTDTQYF.

The chain uses TRBV20-1 and TRBJ1-5, with a weak D call TRBD1 (6 bases). From germline, CDR1 is DFQATT and CDR2 SNEGSKA (reference sequence). The CDR3 is made up of 12 amino acids. V gave up 3 bases and J gave up 4 bases, with 7 bases separating them. CDR3 nucleotides: TGCAGTGCTAGTAGGGGGAATCAGCCCCAGCATTTT. Translated, it gives CSASRGNQPQHF.

This chain joins TRBV27 and TRBJ1-4; D may be TRBD1 (6 bases). CDR1 and CDR2 (germline): MNHEY, SMNVEV (reference sequence). Trimming pared 0 bases from V and 5 bases from J, leaving 10 bases between. This CDR3 region has 15 residues. The CDR3 DNA sequence: TGTGCCAGCAGTTTATCAAGCAGGGGCAATGAAAAACTGTTTTTT. Translation gives CASSLSSRGNEKLFF. Full variable domain (rest looked up from reference TRBV27 and TRBJ1-4): EAQVTQNPRYLITVTGKKLTVTCSQNMNHEYMSWYRQDPGLGLRQIYYSMNVEVTDKGDVPEGYKVSRKEKRNFPLILESPSPNQTSLYFCASSLSSRGNEKLFFGSGTQLSVL.

V gene TRBV7-9 combines with J gene TRBJ1-6, with 8 bases that match TRBD1. After removal of 5 bases from V and 10 bases from J, the junction contained 4 bases not matched to a gene. The CDR3 is made up of 13 amino acids. Germline values: CDR1 SEHNR, CDR2 FQNEAQ (reference sequence). For the CDR3, the DNA is TGTGCCAGCAGCATGACAGGGGTGTCACCCCTCCACTTT. Its protein product is CASSMTGVSPLHF.

The count of this clone is one. The gene calls are TRBV3-1 (or the pseudogene TRBV3-2) and TRBJ2-1; 12 nucleotides match TRBD2. This CDR3 has 17 residues. Per germline, CDR1 LGHDT and CDR2 YNNKEL (reference sequence). The trim removed 2 bases at V and 5 bases at J, leaving 7 bases unmatched. The CDR3 protein is CASSQTSGGYSDNEQFF. The CDR3 DNA reads as TGTGCCAGCAGCCAAACTAGCGGGGGGTACTCGGACAATGAGCAGTTCTTC.

The V gene is TRBV9, the J gene TRBJ1-1; D call uncertain. This CDR3 comprises 14 residues. The germline V and J ends were trimmed by 0 bases and 8 bases, with 14 bases remaining between them. Per germline, CDR1 SGDLS and CDR2 YYNGEE. CDR3: CASSVGPEGREAFF. In DNA form, the CDR3 reads TGTGCCAGCAGCGTAGGGCCGGAGGGAAGAGAAGCTTTCTTT. Filled out from reference TRBV9 and TRBJ1-1, the complete variable domain reads DSGVTQTPKHLITATGQRVTLRCSPRSGDLSVYWYQQSLDQGLQFLIQYYNGEERAKGNILERFSAQQFPDLHSELNLSSLELGDSALYFCASSVGPEGREAFFGQGTRLTVV.

The chain recombines TRBV3-1 (or the pseudogene TRBV3-2) with TRBJ2-7; 10 bases are shared with TRBD1. The trim removed 0 bases at V and 6 bases at J, leaving 11 bases unmatched. Germline V CDR1 and CDR2: LGHDT, YNNKEL (reference sequence). This CDR3 is built from 17 residues. This CDR3 is CASSQELGTGAPGEQYF. In DNA form, the CDR3 reads TGTGCCAGCAGCCAAGAGCTCGGGACAGGGGCCCCTGGCGAGCAGTACTTC.

A single count supports this clone. The chain is built from TRBV3-1 (or the pseudogene TRBV3-2) and TRBJ2-1; possible D gene TRBD2, 5 bases. The germline V gene encodes CDR1 LGHDT and CDR2 YNNKEL (reference sequence). V was trimmed by 1 base and J by 1 base, leaving 26 bases between them. The CDR3 extends over 21 amino acids. For the CDR3, the DNA is TGTGCCAGCAGCCAAGTGAGGGCCTTAGTTCCAGCTACCCCATCCTACAATGAGCAGTTCTTC. It specifies CASSQVRALVPATPSYNEQFF.

V gene TRBV27 combines with J gene TRBJ1-3; D gene uncertain. Trimming shortened V by 4 bases and J by 1 base, and 5 bases separated the two germline ends. This CDR3 is 13 amino acids long. Germline V gene data show CDR1 as MNHEY and CDR2 as SMNVEV (reference sequence). The DNA for the CDR3 is TGTGCCAGCAGTTCCTCGTCTGGAAACACCATATATTTT. Encoded protein: CASSSSSGNTIYF.

The chain couples TRBV6-7 to TRBJ2-2; 10 bases agree with TRBD1. TRBV6-7 is an open reading frame whose function is uncertain. The CDR3 has 16 residues. Trimming removed 5 bases from V and 4 bases from J; junction bases left unmatched: 7. DNA for the CDR3: TGTGCCAGCAGTCGCGGGACAGGGGAGGGCACCGGGGAGCTGTTTTTT. Translation gives CASSRGTGEGTGELFF.